The 23 T cell receptor beta chains below come from one sample, sequenced in a study of CD8 T cells in ankylosing spondylitis. TCRdb re-analysed the 5' RACE reads in MiXCR, keeping a single row per CDR3 protein. The sample has around 210,000 distinct CDR3 sequences, over 7% seen once. Material for sequencing was blood, either unsorted or a sorted T cell fraction (not recorded which). The receptors were gathered from a female donor with ankylosing spondylitis or in good health (not recorded which).

This clonotype has at least ten counts. This CDR3 reads CSAVDRGYGETQYF. CDR3 nucleotide sequence: TGCAGCGCCGTCGACAGGGGGTATGGAGAGACCCAGTACTTC. The chain couples TRBV29-1 to TRBJ2-5; 9 bases match TRBD1. The junction had 10 bases not matched to a gene; V was cut back by 7 bases and J by 4 bases. Germline V gene data show CDR1 as SQVTM and CDR2 as ANQGSEA. The CDR3 covers 14 residues.

This clonotype was detected many times. The chain recombines TRBV5-5 with TRBJ2-1, with TRBD2 identical over 7 bases. CDR1 and CDR2 (germline): SGHKS, YYEKEE (reference sequence). V lost 3 bases, J lost 5 bases, and 5 bases stayed unmatched. The CDR3 runs to 14 residues. CDR3 sequence: CASSWRDYDNEQFF. CDR3 sequence (DNA): TGTGCCAGCAGCTGGAGGGACTACGACAATGAGCAGTTCTTC.

The table lists this clonotype with many counts. The genes are TRBV28 and TRBJ2-7; either TRBD1 or TRBD2 may supply D (6 bases each). Germline V lookup: CDR1 MDHEN, CDR2 SYDVKM. The CDR3 sequence is 16 residues long. V was cut by 4 bases and J by 0 bases, with 16 bases left in between. CDR3 sequence: CASSYGGWRSSYEQYF. The CDR3 region has the DNA TGTGCCAGCAGTTACGGGGGCTGGAGAAGCTCCTACGAGCAGTACTTC.

Points on this clonotype: With a much larger clone just one base away, this may be a read error. The chain is built from TRBV21-1 and TRBJ2-7; no check of the table's D call, TRBD2, against the DNA was made. TRBV21-1 is reported as a pseudogene. This CDR3 spans 16 amino acids. The CDR3 reads CASSKRGRARNYEQYF. The CDR3 DNA follows: TGTGCCAGCAGCAAAAGGGGGAGGGCTAGAAACTACGAGCAGTACTTC.

This clonotype was picked up many times. The V gene is TRBV28, the J gene TRBJ1-5; D gene ambiguous. Between the trimmed V and J ends, which lost 6 bases and 2 bases, there was a span of 8 bases. Germline CDR1 reads MDHEN; CDR2 reads SYDVKM. This CDR3 contains 13 residues. CDR3 sequence (DNA): TGTGCCAGCAGCCCCCAGGGCAATCAGCCCCAGCATTTT. Amino acid sequence: CASSPQGNQPQHF.

A word on this clonotype: A much larger clone sits a single nucleotide away, making a read error possible. Here the CDR3 omits its conserved ending phenylalanine or tryptophan, so a read error is the likely source. The chain uses TRBV6-2 or TRBV6-3 and TRBJ2-7; 7 bases line up with TRBD1. In germline, CDR1 is MNHEY, CDR2 SVGEGT. The CDR3 has 14 amino acids. The V and J ends lost 7 bases and 7 bases, in that order; junction bases with no gene match: 13. The CDR3 DNA sequence: TGTGCCAGCACCCGTGACAGGGAACTGGGGGAGCAGTACCTC. Amino acid sequence: CASTRDRELGEQYL.

Many counts were recorded for this clonotype. The chain carries TRBV6-1 and TRBJ2-6; D gene uncertain. The ends were cut back, 9 bases at V and 0 bases at J, with 6 bases in the middle. CDR1 is MNHNS, CDR2 SASEGT, per germline. This CDR3 has 13 residues. Written as DNA, the CDR3 is TGTGCCAGTCAGGTCTCTGGGGCCAACGTCCTGACTTTC. Translated: CASQVSGANVLTF.

This clonotype was recorded many times. Since the CDR3 does not end with the conserved phenylalanine or tryptophan, this likely comes from a read error. The DNA is omitted, as the CDR3 cannot be located on it reliably, and the CDR3 follows TCRdb's listing. The chain combines TRBV20-1 with TRBJ2-1; TRBD1, as called in the table, went unchecked against the DNA. Germline CDR1 reads DFQATT; CDR2 reads SNEGSKA (reference sequence). The CDR3 sequence runs 12 residues, both termini included. CDR3 in amino acids: CSPVGASGVAFL.

On this clonotype: Just one base apart from a much larger clone, this may be a read error. The J gene is TRBJ2-6, the V gene TRBV12-3 or TRBV12-4, with D perhaps matching TRBD2 (6 bases). The CDR3 runs to 15 residues. The CDR3 loop reads CASNWGGTGTNVLTF. In nucleotides, the CDR3 is TGTGCCAGCAACTGGGGCGGGACTGGGACCAACGTCCTGACTTTC.

This clonotype was found many times. The chain employs TRBV6-6 and TRBJ2-7; D gene ambiguous. The CDR3 contains 12 residues. The germline V gene has CDR1 MNHNY and CDR2 SVGAGI (reference sequence). Trimming took off 8 bases at V and 5 bases at J, with 13 bases between the two ends. The CDR3 loop reads CASLGNRNEQYF. CDR3 nucleotides: TGTGCCAGCTTGGGGAATCGGAACGAGCAGTACTTC.

This clonotype was observed at least ten times. The chain links TRBV28 to TRBJ1-5; TRBD1 aligns across 7 bases. The CDR3 is 20 residues long. Germline lookup yields CDR1 MDHEN and CDR2 SYDVKM. J was trimmed by 4 bases and V by 6 bases; bases with no gene match: 24. CDR3 sequence reads: CASRGTSSRDTIRGNQPQHF. In DNA, the CDR3 is TGTGCCAGCAGAGGTACCTCGTCCCGGGACACCATCAGGGGGAATCAGCCCCAGCATTTT.

In this sample, this clonotype turned up a few times. This rearrangement joins TRBV12-3 or TRBV12-4 to TRBJ2-4, with TRBD2 identical over 11 bases. V shed 4 bases, J shed 4 bases, and the junction held 6 bases outside the gene matches. The CDR3 has 16 amino acids. The CDR3 nucleotides are TGTGCCAGCAGTTCCCTAGCGGGAGGTTCTAAAAACATTCAGTACTTC. Its translation is CASSSLAGGSKNIQYF.

The table lists this clonotype with many counts. This rearrangement joins TRBV10-3 to TRBJ2-1; D ambiguous. Germline lookup yields CDR1 ENHRY and CDR2 SYGVKD. The CDR3 is 10 amino acids. With 11 bases removed from V and 9 bases from J, the gap between germline ends came to 11 bases. Here the CDR3 reads CAVAEREQFF. The CDR3 DNA follows: TGTGCCGTCGCTGAACGTGAGCAGTTCTTC.

This clonotype occurred many times. V usage is TRBV18 and J usage is TRBJ2-1; TRBD2 is a possible D gene (6 bases). Trimming took off 3 bases at V and 5 bases at J, with 14 bases between the two ends. The germline V gene has CDR1 KGHSH and CDR2 LQKENI. This CDR3 region has 15 residues. Here the CDR3 DNA reads TGTGCCAGCTCACCTAATCGTAGCGGAAACAATGAGCAGTTCTTC. Translated, it gives CASSPNRSGNNEQFF.

This clonotype showed up many times. The chain recombines TRBV11-2 with TRBJ1-2; 7 positions match TRBD1. After removal of 7 bases from V and 8 bases from J, the junction contained 13 bases not matched to a gene. Germline CDR1 is SGHAT and CDR2 is FQNNGV. The CDR3 is 14 amino acids. The CDR3 spells CASTWGTVPMGYTF. The CDR3 bases are TGTGCCAGCACCTGGGGGACAGTACCTATGGGCTACACCTTC.

The table lists this clonotype with many counts. The chain joins TRBV12-3 or TRBV12-4 to TRBJ1-1; 9 bases map to TRBD1. The CDR3 length is 14 residues. The J segment lost 4 bases and the V segment lost 4 bases, leaving 4 bases of the junction unmatched. The CDR3 is CASSSGTGSTEAFF. The CDR3 nucleotides read TGTGCCAGCAGTTCAGGGACAGGGAGCACTGAAGCTTTCTTT.

This chain links TRBV23-1 with TRBJ2-1; 7 bases are a match to TRBD1. TRBV23-1 is an ORF, and what it does is uncertain. CDR3 size: 20 residues. Germline trimming cut 0 bases from V and 8 bases from J; bases unmatched to any gene: 22. In DNA, the CDR3 is TGCGCCAGCAGTCAATCGGCGCGACCGAGGGGGCAGGGGACAATCTATGAGCAGTTCTTC. The encoded protein is CASSQSARPRGQGTIYEQFF.

This clonotype was recorded many times. This chain joins TRBV18 and TRBJ2-1, with 12 bases aligning to TRBD2. Germline loops: CDR1 KGHSH, CDR2 LQKENI. V was pared by 1 base and J by 8 bases, with 6 bases of the junction left unmatched. The CDR3 extends over 16 amino acids. CDR3 loop: CASSPLTSGRIHEQFF. The CDR3 nucleotides read TGTGCCAGCTCACCACTAACTAGCGGGAGGATTCATGAGCAGTTCTTC.

This clonotype showed up many times. The rearrangement uses TRBV20-1 and TRBJ2-1, with 7 bases matching TRBD2. This CDR3 has 14 residues. The V segment lost 6 bases and the J segment 7 bases; nucleotides outside the gene matches: 12. Germline loops: CDR1 DFQATT, CDR2 SNEGSKA (reference sequence). The CDR3 region is CSAEDRTSRNEQFF. The CDR3 nucleotides are TGCAGTGCCGAAGACCGGACTAGTAGGAATGAGCAGTTCTTC.

This clonotype was recorded many times. This chain joins TRBV15 and TRBJ1-1, with D possibly being TRBD1 (6 bases). V was clipped by 0 bases and J by 4 bases, with 9 bases between them. The CDR3 has 14 amino acids. Per the germline V gene, CDR1 is LNHNV and CDR2 is YYDKDF (reference sequence). The CDR3 nucleotides read TGTGCCACCAGCAGAGACGGGGGCTTCACTGAAGCTTTCTTT. Translated, it gives CATSRDGGFTEAFF.

This clonotype has at least ten counts. The chain links TRBV6-2 or TRBV6-3 to TRBJ1-2, with D perhaps TRBD1 (5 bases). V gave up 6 bases and J gave up 4 bases, with 12 bases separating them. The CDR3 is 13 amino acids. Germline loops: CDR1 MNHEY, CDR2 SVGEGT. CDR3: CASSPDRLYGYTF. The CDR3 DNA reads as TGTGCCAGCAGCCCCGACAGACTCTATGGCTACACCTTC.

This clonotype was detected ten times or more. This sequence joins TRBV28 and TRBJ2-3; 10 bases fit TRBD2. V was pared by 7 bases and J by 7 bases, with 11 bases of the junction left unmatched. This CDR3 comprises 15 residues. Germline CDR1 and CDR2: MDHEN and SYDVKM. The CDR3 reads CASKGSLAGVNTQYF. The CDR3 nucleotides read TGTGCCAGCAAAGGGAGTCTAGCGGGAGTAAATACGCAGTATTTT.

The table lists this clonotype with many counts. The genes are TRBV6-1 and TRBJ2-7; 7 bases are shared with TRBD1. In germline, CDR1 is MNHNS, CDR2 SASEGT. This CDR3 contains 16 residues. J gave up 3 bases and V 5 bases, and 13 bases lay outside the gene matches. The CDR3 loop reads CASSPLSGTAFYEQYF. The CDR3 DNA sequence: TGTGCCAGCAGTCCCCTCTCCGGGACAGCATTCTACGAGCAGTACTTC.